A selection of T cell receptor beta chains follows, all from one sample in a study of radiotherapy plus CTLA-4 blockade in lung cancer. Clones were sequenced by immunoSEQ multiplex PCR, and TCRdb holds only the in-frame ones, with some missing. The sample contains around 40,000 clones, about 77% of which appear only once. The material sequenced was peripheral blood, taken from a patient treated with radiotherapy plus ipilimumab. These receptors originate from a human donor with non-small cell lung cancer who had stable disease on radiotherapy plus ipilimumab. Both conserved end residues are part of each CDR3. D genes are given only for firm matches. Clone size is not always given. Where it is, it says once, few, many or a class for expanded clones.

v_gene,abundance,d_gene,j_gene,CDR3nt,CDR3aa
TRBV27,.,.,TRBJ1-2,TGTGCCAGCAGTTCCTTAGGGCGGGACCAGGGCTACACCTTC,CASSSLGRDQGYTF
TRBV10-3,.,TRBD1,TRBJ2-5,TGTGCCATCAGTGACCCGGACAGGGGTATTTCTCGGGAGACCCAGTACTTC,CAISDPDRGISRETQYF
TRBV5-1,.,.,TRBJ2-1,TGCGCCAGCAGCCCCGGCCAGGGCCCTTACAATGAGCAGTTCTTC,CASSPGQGPYNEQFF
TRBV6-1,.,.,TRBJ1-1,TGTGCCAGCAGCCCGAGGATGGCCGATGAAGCTTTCTTT,CASSPRMADEAFF
TRBV6-5,.,TRBD2,TRBJ2-1,TGTGCCAGCAGGATAGCGGGGGGGCCGAGTGAGCAGTTCTTC,CASRIAGGPSEQFF
TRBV19,.,.,TRBJ1-2,TGTGCCAGTAGTGCGACAGTTGACTATGGCTACACCTTC,CASSATVDYGYTF
TRBV7-9,.,TRBD1,TRBJ1-6,TGTGCCAGCAGCGGGGACAGGGGGCAAAGTTCACCCCTCCACTTT,CASSGDRGQSSPLHF
TRBV7-2,.,TRBD1,TRBJ1-2,TGTGCCAGCATCCCCCCAGGGACAGGGGGTCATGGCTACACCTTC,CASIPPGTGGHGYTF
TRBV10-3,few,TRBD1,TRBJ1-6,TGTGCCATCAGTGAAACAGGGGGAGATTCACCCCTCCACTTT,CAISETGGDSPLHF
TRBV7-9,.,.,TRBJ2-5,TGTGCCAGCAGCTTAGGGACAGTCTCAAAGGGAGAGACCCAGTACTTC,CASSLGTVSKGETQYF
TRBV6-5,.,TRBD1,TRBJ2-7,TGTGCCAGCATCCCTCGACAGGGGCCCTACGAGCAGTACTTC,CASIPRQGPYEQYF
TRBV9,.,TRBD2,TRBJ2-2,TGTGCCAGCAGCGCGGGGGGGGGTCACACCGGGGAGCTGTTTTTT,CASSAGGGHTGELFF
TRBV6-6,.,.,TRBJ1-5,TGTGCCAGCAGGCGGGAAGGGCCCAGCAATCAGCCCCAGCATTTT,CASRREGPSNQPQHF
TRBV10-3,.,.,TRBJ1-3,TGTGCCACCGACACAGGGATGTCTGGAAACACCATATATTTT,CATDTGMSGNTIYF
TRBV5-1,.,TRBD1,TRBJ2-7,TGCGCCAGCAGCCGGGACAGGGCCAACGAGCAGTACTTC,CASSRDRANEQYF
TRBV18,.,TRBD1,TRBJ1-1,TGTGCCAGCTCACCTACTACCGGGACAGAAAAAGAAGCTTTCTTT,CASSPTTGTEKEAFF
TRBV7-9,once,.,TRBJ1-5,TGTGCCAGCAGCTTAGCGCGACAGGCCCCAACTCATTTT,CASSLARQAPTHF
TRBV6-9,.,TRBD2,TRBJ2-7,TGTGCCAGCAGTGAAGCGGGGGCCGTAGACTACGAGCAGTACTTC,CASSEAGAVDYEQYF
TRBV5-4,.,.,TRBJ1-6,TGTGCCAGCAGCTTCGGTTCCCAGGGTAGTCTTTCCTATAATTCACCCCTCCACTTT,CASSFGSQGSLSYNSPLHF
TRBV9,.,TRBD2,TRBJ2-3,TGTGCCAGCAGCGTATCTCTGGGAGGGGCAGATACGCAGTATTTT,CASSVSLGGADTQYF
TRBV18,.,.,TRBJ1-5,TGTGCCAGCTCACCACGCAGGAATCAGCCCCAGCATTTT,CASSPRRNQPQHF
TRBV9,few,TRBD2,TRBJ2-3,TGTGCCAGCAGCCCTACTGGTAGCGGGGGGACAGATACGCAGTATTTT,CASSPTGSGGTDTQYF
TRBV5-6,.,TRBD1,TRBJ1-1,TGTGCCAGCAGCCAGGACAGGGGCGGGGGAGCTTTCTTT,CASSQDRGGGAFF
TRBV9,few,.,TRBJ2-1,TGTGCCAGCAGCCCTCGGGGGGCCCTCGGGGACAATGAGCAGTTCTTC,CASSPRGALGDNEQFF
TRBV6-6,.,.,TRBJ2-3,TGTGCCAGCAGCATAGCGGAAACTCCCACAGATACGCAGTATTTT,CASSIAETPTDTQYF
TRBV2,once,TRBD1,TRBJ2-7,TGTGCCAGCAGCAGAACGACAGGGATAGGGGTCGAGCAGTACTTC,CASSRTTGIGVEQYF
TRBV7-9,.,.,TRBJ1-1,TGTGCCAGCAGCTTAGGGGCAGGGGTGAACACTGAAGCTTTCTTT,CASSLGAGVNTEAFF
TRBV5-1,.,.,TRBJ2-7,TGCGCCAGCAGCCCGATTCGGGGCTCCTACGAGCAGTACTTC,CASSPIRGSYEQYF
TRBV5-1,.,TRBD1,TRBJ1-2,TGCGCCAGCAAGGGACAGGGGGCGGTTAACTATGGCTACACCTTC,CASKGQGAVNYGYTF
TRBV5-4,few,.,TRBJ2-1,TGTGCCAGCAGCTTCGCGGGCGGGCAGTACAATGAGCAGTTCTTC,CASSFAGGQYNEQFF
TRBV7-6,.,.,TRBJ1-1,TGTGCCAGCAGCTTAAGCTTGAACACTGAAGCTTTCTTT,CASSLSLNTEAFF
TRBV21-1,.,.,TRBJ2-7,TGTGCCAGCAGCGGACAGGGTAGCTCCTACGAGCAGTACTTC,CASSGQGSSYEQYF
TRBV6-1,once,TRBD1,TRBJ2-7,TGTGCCAGCAGACGGGACAGGGGAGGGTACGAGCAGTACTTC,CASRRDRGGYEQYF
TRBV10-2,.,.,TRBJ2-7,TGCGCCAGCAGTGAGATATACGGATACAGGGTACCCTACGAGCAGTACTTC,CASSEIYGYRVPYEQYF
TRBV5-1,.,TRBD1,TRBJ2-7,TGCGCCAGCAGCAACACCGGGACAGGGGAGCAGTACTTC,CASSNTGTGEQYF
TRBV11-3,.,TRBD1,TRBJ2-7,TGTGCCAGCAGCCCGCAAACAGGGGACGAGCAGTACTTC,CASSPQTGDEQYF
TRBV28,.,.,TRBJ1-4,TGTGCCAGTATGACAGCCACTAATGAAAAACTGTTTTTT,CASMTATNEKLFF
TRBV29-1,.,.,TRBJ2-1,TGCAGCGCAAAAGACAGAAGTCCCTACAATGAGCAGTTCTTC,CSAKDRSPYNEQFF
TRBV7-2,.,.,TRBJ2-2,TGTGCCAGCAGCCCAGGGACACGGAACACCGGGGAGCTGTTTTTT,CASSPGTRNTGELFF
TRBV5-4,.,TRBD1,TRBJ1-1,TGTGCCAGCAGCCCAGGGACAGGGGGCGGGGGCACTGAAGCTTTCTTT,CASSPGTGGGGTEAFF
TRBV30,.,TRBD2,TRBJ2-5,TGTGCCTGGAGTTCAAGCGGGAGGGACCAGTACTTC,CAWSSSGRDQYF
TRBV7-2,.,TRBD1,TRBJ2-3,TGTGCCAGCAGCTTAGGTCAGGGGGCTAGCACAGATACGCAGTATTTT,CASSLGQGASTDTQYF
TRBV5-4,.,.,TRBJ2-3,TGTGCCAGCAGCTTGGGGGCGCAGCGGCCAATTAGCACAGATACGCAGTATTTT,CASSLGAQRPISTDTQYF
TRBV7-9,few,TRBD2,TRBJ2-7,TGTGCCAGCAGCTCACTAGCGGGGGAATACGAGCAGTACTTC,CASSSLAGEYEQYF
TRBV12-5,once,.,TRBJ2-5,TGTGCTAGTGGTCTTAGAATCCGGGGAGAAGAGACCCAGTACTTC,CASGLRIRGEETQYF
TRBV19,.,TRBD2,TRBJ2-3,TGTGCCAGTGCCGGGGGGTATACAGATACGCAGTATTTT,CASAGGYTDTQYF
TRBV19,.,.,TRBJ1-1,TGTGCCAGTAGTTTTCAGGGGTCCGTGAACACTGAAGCTTTCTTT,CASSFQGSVNTEAFF
TRBV11-2,.,TRBD2,TRBJ2-3,TGTGCCAGCAGCTCTCCTAGCGGGGGGGGCACAGATACGCAGTATTTT,CASSSPSGGGTDTQYF
TRBV25-1,.,TRBD2,TRBJ2-5,TGTGCCAGCAGTGAGGGACTAAGCGGGACCCAGTACTTC,CASSEGLSGTQYF
TRBV5-1,.,.,TRBJ2-5,TGCGCCAGCAGCTTAACAGGGCACCAAGAGACCCAGTACTTC,CASSLTGHQETQYF
TRBV7-9,.,.,TRBJ1-1,TGTGCCAGCAGCTTACTTTTACGGTCGAGCACTGAAGCTTTCTTT,CASSLLLRSSTEAFF
TRBV11-3,once,.,TRBJ2-7,TGTGCCAGCAGCTCGCGGGGATCTCTCTCCTACGAGCAGTACTTC,CASSSRGSLSYEQYF
TRBV29-1,few,TRBD1,TRBJ1-2,TGCAGCGCCAACAGGGGTAGTAACTATGGCTACACCTTC,CSANRGSNYGYTF
TRBV5-1,.,.,TRBJ2-1,TGCGCCAGCAGCTTTGTACAGGTCTCCTACAATGAGCAGTTCTTC,CASSFVQVSYNEQFF